The clone carrying this TCR beta chain was observed a handful of times. Its antigen is currently unknown. 5'RACE primed from the constant segment yielded TCR alpha and TCR beta cDNA libraries bearing sample barcodes and UMIs. TCRdb analysed the 5' RACE reads with MiXCR anew, one entry per CDR3 protein. This table holds hundreds of thousands of distinct CDR3 sequences, about a fifth found once. The CDR3 has 14 residues. Trimming removed 8 bases from V and 5 bases from J; junction bases left unmatched: 9. The data belong to a study of T-cell memory formation after mild COVID-19. Study-level results: Later expanders leaned CD4+, whereas clones that contracted between day 15 and 85 were balanced CD4/CD8. Cross-reactive memory seemingly joined, as some responding clones were found in pre-infection memory. Shrinking CD4+ clones were chiefly CM and EM; CD8+ ones were chiefly EMRA.

The V call is TRBV12-3 or TRBV12-4, the J call TRBJ2-5, with 9 bases lining up with TRBD1. The specimen sequenced was PBMCs or a T cell subset sorted from them (not recorded which). This TCR derives from an adult woman who had mild COVID-19 (a few samples of this study predate the infection). Cell type and time point are not known. The CDR3 coding sequence is TGTGCCAGCCTGGCGACAGGGGGGCTGGAGACCCAGTACTTC. Translating gives CASLATGGLETQYF.